Shown below are 11 T cell receptor beta chains from a single sample sequenced in a study of cytomegalovirus exposure and HLA in healthy donors. TCRdb's copy holds only in-frame clones and misses some; the assay was immunoSEQ multiplex PCR. There are fewer than 200,000 clones in the sample; roughly 90% occur only once, and approximately 10% lies in the top ten. Material: PBMCs. These receptors came from a woman aged 18-29 years in good health and CMV-seropositive.

This clone was recorded only once. The V gene is TRBV7-9, the J gene TRBJ1-1; 8 positions agree with TRBD1. The length of the CDR3 is 14 residues. The germline gives CDR1 SEHNR, CDR2 FQNEAQ (reference sequence). Trimming cost V 6 bases and J 1 base; bases outside gene matches: 4. The CDR3 is CASSRTGTNTEAFF. The CDR3 region has the DNA TGTGCCAGCAGTAGGACAGGGACGAACACTGAAGCTTTCTTT.

The genes are TRBV10-1 and TRBJ2-2, with D possibly TRBD2 on 6 matching bases. Germline V gene sequence: CDR1 WNHNN, CDR2 SYGVQD (reference sequence). The CDR3 covers 17 residues. V dropped 1 base and J dropped 3 bases, with 15 bases sitting between them. The CDR3 loop is CASSELTSGWDTGELFF. Here the CDR3 DNA reads TGCGCCAGCAGTGAGTTAACGAGCGGGTGGGACACCGGGGAGCTGTTTTTT.

The rearrangement links TRBV6-1 to TRBJ1-3; 7 positions agree with TRBD1. V lost 2 bases to trimming and J lost 4 bases; unmatched junction nucleotides: 5. Germline V lookup: CDR1 MNHNS, CDR2 SASEGT. The CDR3 has 15 amino acids. DNA for the CDR3: TGTGCCAGCAGTGAATCCGGGACAGCCGGAAACACCATATATTTT. It encodes CASSESGTAGNTIYF.

This CDR3 is CASSDPGLARNEQFF. The CDR3 DNA is TGTGCCAGCAGTGATCCCGGACTAGCTCGGAATGAGCAGTTCTTC. This rearrangement joins TRBV6-1 to TRBJ2-1, with TRBD2 matching over 8 bases. The V gene end was trimmed by 3 bases and the J gene end by 7 bases; junction bases not matched to a gene: 8. Germline V gene data show CDR1 as MNHNS and CDR2 as SASEGT. The CDR3 is made up of 15 amino acids.

V is TRBV4-3 and J is TRBJ1-4; D gene uncertain. Germline V gene sequence: CDR1 LGHNA, CDR2 YSLEER. Trimming shortened V by 0 bases and J by 2 bases, and 10 bases separated the two germline ends. The CDR3 is 16 amino acids. Here the CDR3 reads CASSQDLGSTNEKLFF. CDR3 DNA: TGCGCCAGCAGCCAAGATTTGGGGAGTACTAATGAAAAACTGTTTTTT.

The V call is TRBV21-1, the J call TRBJ2-7; TRBD1 is the table's D call and was not checked against the DNA. TRBV21-1 has pseudogene status. This CDR3 comprises 10 residues. The CDR3 region is CASRLRTVYF. CDR3 sequence (DNA): TGTGCCAGCAGGTTAAGGACAGTCTACTTC.

In DNA form, the CDR3 reads TGTGCCAGCAGCTTAGGACTAGCGCTCTACGAGCAGTACTTC. As protein: CASSLGLALYEQYF. The rearrangement uses TRBV11-2 and TRBJ2-7; 8 nucleotides align to TRBD2. The germline V gene has CDR1 SGHAT and CDR2 FQNNGV. After removal of 1 base from V and 3 bases from J, the junction contained 2 bases not matched to a gene. This CDR3 has 14 residues.

In this sample, this clone turned up a few times. The gene calls are TRBV4-2 and TRBJ1-2; TRBD1 aligns across 8 bases. CDR3 length: 16 residues. V gave up 4 bases and J gave up 4 bases; unmatched junction bases: 11. CDR1 and CDR2 (germline): LGHNA, YNFKEQ. DNA for the CDR3: TGTGCCAGCAGCCCCGTTGAGGGACAGGTGGTCTATGGCTACACCTTC. It yields the protein CASSPVEGQVVYGYTF.

The chain recombines TRBV18 with TRBJ1-5; 7 bases agree with TRBD1. With 4 bases clipped from V and 1 base from J, the junction kept 4 bases outside the gene matches. The length of the CDR3 is 15 residues. Germline values: CDR1 KGHSH, CDR2 LQKENI. For the CDR3, the DNA is TGTGCCAGCTCACTCGGACAGGCGAGCAATCAGCCCCAGCATTTT. Protein: CASSLGQASNQPQHF.

V usage is TRBV29-1 and J usage is TRBJ2-1; 8 nucleotides match TRBD2. Germline lookup yields CDR1 SQVTM and CDR2 ANQGSEA. J gave up 5 bases and V 3 bases, and 6 bases lay outside the gene matches. The CDR3 is made up of 14 amino acids. The CDR3 reads CSVDRQRGHNEQFF. As DNA, the CDR3 is TGCAGCGTTGATCGCCAGCGGGGGCACAATGAGCAGTTCTTC.

The V gene is TRBV2, the J gene TRBJ1-2; D is possibly TRBD1 (6 bases). V lost 10 bases and J 0 bases, leaving 18 bases between the germline ends. Looked up from germline, CDR1 is SNHLY and CDR2 is FYNNEI. The CDR3 spans 15 residues. The CDR3 loop is CATHGQIISNYGYTF. CDR3 nucleotides: TGTGCCACCCATGGACAGATAATTTCTAACTATGGCTACACCTTC.